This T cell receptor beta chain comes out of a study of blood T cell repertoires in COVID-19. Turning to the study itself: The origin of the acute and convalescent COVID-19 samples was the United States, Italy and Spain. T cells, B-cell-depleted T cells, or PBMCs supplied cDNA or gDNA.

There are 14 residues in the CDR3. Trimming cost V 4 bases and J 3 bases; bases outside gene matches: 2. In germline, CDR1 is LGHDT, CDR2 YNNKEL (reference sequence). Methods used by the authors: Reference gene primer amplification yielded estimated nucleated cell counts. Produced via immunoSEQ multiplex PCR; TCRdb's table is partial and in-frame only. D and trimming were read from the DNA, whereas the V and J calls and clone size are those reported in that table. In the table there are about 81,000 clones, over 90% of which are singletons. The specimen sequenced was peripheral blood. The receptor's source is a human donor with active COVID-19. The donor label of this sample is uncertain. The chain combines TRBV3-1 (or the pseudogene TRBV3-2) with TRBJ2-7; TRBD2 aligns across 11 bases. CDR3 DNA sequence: TGTGCCAGCAGCCTAGCGGGGGGGGTCTACGAGCAGTACTTC. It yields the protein CASSLAGGVYEQYF.